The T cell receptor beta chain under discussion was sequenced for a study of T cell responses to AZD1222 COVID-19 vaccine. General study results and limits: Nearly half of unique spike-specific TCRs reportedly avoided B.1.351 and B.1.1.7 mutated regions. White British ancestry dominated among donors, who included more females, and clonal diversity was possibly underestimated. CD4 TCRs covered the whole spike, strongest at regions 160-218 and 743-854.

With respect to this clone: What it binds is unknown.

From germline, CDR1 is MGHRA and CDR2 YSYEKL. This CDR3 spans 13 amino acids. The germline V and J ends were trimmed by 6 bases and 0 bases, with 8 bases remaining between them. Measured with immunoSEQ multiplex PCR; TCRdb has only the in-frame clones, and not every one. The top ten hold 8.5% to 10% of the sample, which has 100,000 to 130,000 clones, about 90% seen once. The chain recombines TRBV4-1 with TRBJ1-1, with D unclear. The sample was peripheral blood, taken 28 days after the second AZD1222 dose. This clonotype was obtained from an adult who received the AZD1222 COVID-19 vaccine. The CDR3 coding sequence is TGCGCCAGCAGTGTAAGGATGAACACTGAAGCTTTCTTT. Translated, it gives CASSVRMNTEAFF.